The sequence of this TCR beta chain was determined in a study of blood T cell repertoires in COVID-19. TCRdb's copy holds only in-frame clones and misses some; the assay was immunoSEQ multiplex PCR. This sample has tens of thousands of clones; roughly 89% occur once, and the top ten carry approximately 1.9%. With V trimmed by 1 base and J by 4 bases, 10 bases remained unmatched. The CDR3 contains 18 residues. Germline CDR1 and CDR2: MGHRA and YSYEKL. The sequenced sample consisted of peripheral blood. The receptor was derived from a man aged 25-40 years with acute or convalescent COVID-19. The chain is built from TRBV4-1 and TRBJ1-2; 12 bases align to TRBD1. CDR3 in amino acids: CASSQVAGTGGSIYGYTF. The CDR3 DNA reads TGCGCCAGCAGCCAAGTTGCGGGGACAGGGGGCTCTATCTATGGCTACACCTTC.